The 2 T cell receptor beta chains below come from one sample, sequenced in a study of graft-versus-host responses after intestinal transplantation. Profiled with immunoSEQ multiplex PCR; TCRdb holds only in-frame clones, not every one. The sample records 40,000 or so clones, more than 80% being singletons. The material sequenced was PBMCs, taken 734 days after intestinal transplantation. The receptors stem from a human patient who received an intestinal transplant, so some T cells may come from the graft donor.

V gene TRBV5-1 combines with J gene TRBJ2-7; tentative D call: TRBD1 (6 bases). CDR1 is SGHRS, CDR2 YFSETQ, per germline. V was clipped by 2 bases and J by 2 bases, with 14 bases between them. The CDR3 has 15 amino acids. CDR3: CASSFPDRSTYEQYF. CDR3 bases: TGCGCCAGCAGCTTCCCGGACAGAAGTACCTACGAGCAGTACTTC.

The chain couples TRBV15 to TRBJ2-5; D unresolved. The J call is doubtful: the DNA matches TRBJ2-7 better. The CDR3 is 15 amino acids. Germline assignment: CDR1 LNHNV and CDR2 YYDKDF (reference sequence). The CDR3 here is CATSSPLRGIYEQYF. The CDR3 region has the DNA TGTGCCACCAGCAGCCCGTTAAGAGGAATCTACGAGCAGTACTTC.